These T cell receptor beta chains were read from a single sample in a study of regulatory T cells in long-lasting Graves disease. TCRdb redid the calling of the multiplex PCR reads with MiXCR, one entry per CDR3 protein. The sample gives some 340,000 distinct CDR3 sequences, about 23% of which show up once; approximately 28% is in the top ten. The sample was peripheral blood mononuclear cells (PBMCs), taken when the disease was refractory, from a patient treated with antithyroid drugs. The origin of the receptors is a woman aged 40 to 49 with Graves disease. Each CDR3 is given with its conserved first and last residue. Fields, in order: J gene, V gene, clone size, D gene, CDR3 protein, CDR3 DNA. D genes are given only for firm matches. Some rows have no size entry. The others give once, few or many, or a class for an expanded clone.

TRBJ1-5,TRBV3-1,many,NA,CASSQDATGNQPQHF,TGTGCCAGCAGCCAAGATGCAACCGGCAATCAGCCCCAGCATTTT
TRBJ2-7,TRBV6-1,once,NA,CASSPAQVPYEQYF,TGTGCCAGCAGCCCCGCACAGGTCCCCTACGAGCAGTACTTC
TRBJ2-5,TRBV5-1,once,TRBD2,CASTSGGYQETQYF,TGCGCCAGCACCAGCGGGGGTTACCAAGAGACCCAGTACTTC
TRBJ2-3,TRBV20-1,NA,TRBD1,CSASGGRWTDTQYF,TGCAGTGCTTCAGGGGGCAGGTGGACAGATACGCAGTATTTT
TRBJ1-1,TRBV2,many,NA,CASTRDRRNTEAFF,TGTGCCAGCACTCGTGACAGGAGGAACACTGAAGCTTTCTTT
TRBJ1-1,TRBV10-3,few,NA,CAISEFLDRYNTEAFF,TGTGCCATCAGTGAGTTCCTAGACAGGTACAACACTGAAGCTTTCTTT
TRBJ1-3,TRBV5-6,few,NA,CASTLTSGGNTIYF,TGTGCCAGCACCCTGACGAGCGGTGGAAACACCATATATTTT
TRBJ2-5,TRBV5-1,NA,NA,CASSSGRGAEETQYF,TGCGCCAGCAGCTCCGGTCGGGGGGCAGAGGAGACCCAGTACTTC
TRBJ1-6,TRBV29-1,few,TRBD1,CSVSQGGNSPLHF,TGCAGCGTCTCACAGGGGGGTAATTCACCCCTCCACTTT
TRBJ1-1,TRBV10-3,few,NA,CAISESVTGAFF,TGTGCCATCAGTGAGTCGGTCACTGGAGCTTTCTTT
TRBJ2-6,TRBV20-1,NA,TRBD1,CSASLPGQGAGANVLTF,TGCAGTGCTAGCCTACCGGGACAGGGGGCTGGGGCCAACGTCCTGACTTTC
TRBJ1-2,TRBV7-3,many,NA,CASSFGGDYGYTF,TGTGCCAGCAGCTTCGGCGGGGACTATGGCTACACCTTC
TRBJ2-6,TRBV20-1,many,NA,CSARGRSSGANVLTF,TGCAGTGCTAGAGGACGGAGCTCTGGGGCCAACGTCCTGACTTTC
TRBJ2-5,TRBV28,few,NA,CASSSEGGETQYF,TGTGCCAGCAGTAGCGAAGGGGGGGAGACCCAGTACTTC
TRBJ1-2,TRBV3-1,NA,TRBD1,CASSQGQGSGYTF,TGTGCCAGCAGCCAAGGACAGGGCTCTGGCTACACCTTC
TRBJ1-1,TRBV29-1,many,TRBD1,CSVDPQGGVNTEAFF,TGCAGCGTTGACCCGCAGGGGGGAGTGAACACTGAAGCTTTCTTT
TRBJ1-2,TRBV12-3/TRBV12-4,many,NA,CASATGSANYGYTF,TGTGCCAGCGCCACAGGGAGTGCTAACTATGGCTACACCTTC
TRBJ2-2,TRBV6-5,many,TRBD2,CASSSTSGGTTGELFF,TGTGCCAGCAGTTCCACTAGCGGGGGGACCACCGGGGAGCTGTTTTTT
TRBJ1-4,TRBV7-9,many,NA,CASSSRYEGEKLFF,TGTGCCAGCAGCTCGAGATACGAAGGGGAAAAACTGTTTTTT
TRBJ1-1,TRBV7-8,many,NA,CASSFRTDKAFF,TGTGCCAGCAGCTTTCGGACAGACAAAGCTTTCTTT
TRBJ1-1,TRBV6-1,many,TRBD1,CASRGSGQGRAFF,TGTGCCAGCAGAGGATCTGGACAGGGAAGAGCTTTCTTT
TRBJ2-7,TRBV5-1,many,TRBD2,CASRGLAGVSPGAEQYF,TGCGCCAGCAGAGGACTAGCGGGAGTTTCCCCCGGGGCCGAGCAGTACTTC
TRBJ2-2,TRBV28,many,TRBD1,CASIRDRNTGELFF,TGTGCCAGCATCCGGGACAGAAACACCGGGGAGCTGTTTTTT
TRBJ2-5,TRBV5-1,NA,NA,CASSPNPAPGETQYF,TGCGCCAGCAGCCCAAACCCGGCCCCCGGGGAGACCCAGTACTTC
TRBJ1-1,TRBV7-9,NA,NA,CAGQSFYRAWNTEAFF,TGTGCCGGGCAGAGCTTTTACAGGGCATGGAACACTGAAGCTTTCTTT
TRBJ2-5,TRBV7-2,few,TRBD2,CASSSAGGPIQQTQYF,TGTGCCAGCAGCTCGGCGGGAGGGCCTATTCAGCAGACCCAGTACTTC
TRBJ1-5,TRBV5-6,NA,TRBD1,CASSLWDRVSPQHF,TGTGCCAGCAGCTTGTGGGACAGGGTTTCGCCCCAGCATTTT
TRBJ2-1,TRBV7-9,NA,TRBD2,CASTLEAGGPPEQFF,TGTGCCAGCACCCTAGAAGCGGGAGGGCCGCCTGAGCAGTTCTTC
TRBJ2-5,TRBV2,many,NA,CASSRSETQYF,TGTGCCAGCAGTAGGTCGGAGACCCAGTACTTC
TRBJ1-1,TRBV28,many,NA,CASSLISTDGEAFF,TGTGCCAGCAGTTTAATAAGTACGGACGGTGAAGCTTTCTTT
TRBJ2-7,TRBV6-1,NA,NA,CARQDEVVSYEQYF,TGTGCCAGACAAGACGAGGTTGTCTCCTACGAGCAGTACTTC
TRBJ2-7,TRBV12-3/TRBV12-4,many,NA,CASSPGLSEQYF,TGTGCCAGCAGTCCGGGACTCTCCGAGCAGTACTTC
TRBJ2-2,TRBV6-1,once,TRBD2,CASNPTGRAGELFF,TGTGCCAGCAACCCGACCGGGAGGGCCGGGGAGCTGTTTTTT
TRBJ2-3,TRBV10-3,NA,NA,CAIRGQTRGGTDTQYF,TGCGCCATCAGAGGGCAGACTAGGGGTGGCACAGATACGCAGTATTTT
TRBJ2-5,TRBV29-1,NA,TRBD1,CSVEGARGPETQYF,TGCAGCGTTGAAGGCGCCAGGGGGCCGGAGACCCAGTACTTC
TRBJ1-1,TRBV4-1,NA,NA,CASSQTGEAFF,TGCGCCAGCAGCCAAACAGGGGAAGCTTTCTTT
TRBJ2-3,TRBV10-3,once,TRBD1,CAISDWTGPDTQYF,TGTGCCATCAGTGATTGGACAGGGCCAGATACGCAGTATTTT
TRBJ1-5,TRBV12-3/TRBV12-4,many,NA,CASSLGPAGDQPQHF,TGTGCCAGCAGTTTAGGCCCGGCGGGGGACCAGCCCCAGCATTTT
TRBJ2-2,TRBV2,many,NA,CASSAEATNTGELFF,TGTGCCAGCAGTGCGGAGGCCACGAACACCGGGGAGCTGTTTTTT
TRBJ2-5,TRBV2,many,TRBD2,CASLGRESRETQYF,TGTGCCAGCTTGGGGCGGGAGAGTCGAGAGACCCAGTACTTC
TRBJ2-7,TRBV3-1,NA,NA,CASSQDGGNFEQYF,TGTGCCAGCAGCCAAGATGGAGGAAATTTCGAGCAGTACTTC
TRBJ2-7,TRBV14,NA,TRBD1,CASSRTGYYSYEQYF,TGTGCCAGCAGCCGGACAGGGTACTACTCCTACGAGCAGTACTTC
TRBJ2-4,TRBV28,many,TRBD2,CASSPTSGRDYIAKNIQYF,TGTGCCAGCAGTCCCACTAGCGGGAGGGATTACATAGCCAAAAACATTCAGTACTTC
TRBJ1-1,TRBV18,NA,TRBD1,CASSPRGQMNTEAFF,TGTGCCAGCTCACCAAGGGGACAGATGAACACTGAAGCTTTCTTT
TRBJ2-2,TRBV28,many,NA,CASSFRPQNTGELFF,TGTGCCAGCAGTTTTAGACCACAAAACACCGGGGAGCTGTTTTTT
TRBJ2-2,TRBV11-2,many,NA,CASTLGTGELFF,TGTGCCAGCACCCTGGGGACCGGGGAGCTGTTTTTT
TRBJ2-7,TRBV20-1,many,NA,CSREPYEQYF,TGCAGTCGGGAGCCCTACGAGCAGTACTTC